The 28 T cell receptor beta chains below all came from one sample that was sequenced in a study of blood T cell repertoires in COVID-19. TCRdb keeps only in-frame clones here, not all; method: immunoSEQ multiplex PCR. The data show about 290,000 clones, with over 85% seen just once and approximately 12% held by the top ten. The sample consisted of peripheral blood. These receptors originate from a woman under 40 with COVID-19, enrolled during active disease.

There are a few counts of this clone. The chain carries TRBV3-1 (or the pseudogene TRBV3-2) and TRBJ1-2, with 7 bases that match TRBD1. The V and J ends lost 8 bases and 9 bases, in that order; junction bases with no gene match: 12. Germline V gene sequence: CDR1 LGHDT, CDR2 YNNKEL (reference sequence). This CDR3 region has 13 residues. DNA for the CDR3: TGTGCCAGCGTAGACAGGGACGTAAGAAGCTACACCTTC. Its translation: CASVDRDVRSYTF.

This rearrangement joins TRBV2 to TRBJ2-7, with 11 bases aligning to TRBD2. V lost 4 bases to trimming and J lost 1 base; unmatched junction nucleotides: 3. The CDR3 extends over 15 amino acids. Germline loops: CDR1 SNHLY, CDR2 FYNNEI. Here the CDR3 DNA reads TGTGCCAGCAGTGTTAGCGGGGGGGATTCCTACGAGCAGTACTTC. This sequence encodes CASSVSGGDSYEQYF.

The V and J genes are TRBV4-1 and TRBJ1-6; D is ambiguous. The V gene's germline CDR1 is MGHRA and CDR2 YSYEKL. This CDR3 contains 17 residues. V was cut by 4 bases and J by 0 bases, with 13 bases left in between. CDR3: CASSPVEGSSYNSPLHF. CDR3 coding DNA: TGCGCCAGCAGCCCGGTGGAGGGAAGCTCCTATAATTCACCCCTCCACTTT.

The chain links TRBV4-1 to TRBJ2-7; D remains ambiguous. CDR1 MGHRA and CDR2 YSYEKL come from the germline V gene. This CDR3 is 15 amino acids long. The V gene lost 4 bases and the J gene lost 1 base, with 14 bases spanning the gap. This CDR3 reads CASSPRSGGSYEQYF. The CDR3 nucleotides read TGCGCCAGCAGCCCGAGGAGTGGTGGGTCCTACGAGCAGTACTTC.

This clone has just a few counts. The chain couples TRBV24-1 to TRBJ1-5; 9 positions match TRBD1. Trimming cost V 4 bases and J 0 bases; bases outside gene matches: 15. CDR1 KGHDR and CDR2 SFDVKD come from the germline V gene. The CDR3 has 20 amino acids. The DNA of the CDR3 is TGTGCCACCAGTGACGCGATTCCGGGACAGGGTAGGTATAGCAATCAGCCCCAGCATTTT. Translating gives CATSDAIPGQGRYSNQPQHF.

This clone appeared a few times. The chain employs TRBV19 and TRBJ2-3; 13 bases agree with TRBD2. The length of the CDR3 is 17 residues. J was trimmed by 1 base and V by 5 bases; bases with no gene match: 6. The germline V gene has CDR1 LNHDA and CDR2 SQIVND (reference sequence). The CDR3 sequence: CASSPTSGGPRTDTQYF. DNA of the CDR3: TGTGCCAGTAGTCCGACTAGCGGGGGGCCGCGCACAGATACGCAGTATTTT.

The chain recombines TRBV6-4 with TRBJ1-2; TRBD1 matches at 7 bases. Germline V lookup: CDR1 MRHNA, CDR2 SNTAGT. V was clipped by 6 bases and J by 6 bases; unmatched bases: 7. This CDR3 is built from 13 residues. The CDR3 loop is CASRPGGGNGYTF. The CDR3 coding sequence is TGTGCCAGCAGGCCGGGAGGGGGCAATGGCTACACCTTC.

This rearrangement joins TRBV24-1 to TRBJ2-4; 10 bases line up with TRBD1. Germline V gene sequence: CDR1 KGHDR, CDR2 SFDVKD. The V and J ends lost 4 bases and 8 bases, in that order; junction bases with no gene match: 1. This CDR3 is built from 13 residues. The CDR3 protein is CATSDGTGDIQYF. DNA for the CDR3: TGTGCCACCAGTGACGGGACAGGGGACATTCAGTACTTC.

The J gene is TRBJ2-7, the V gene TRBV29-1; 8 bases map to TRBD2. J lost 3 bases, V lost 7 bases, and 11 bases had no gene match. Germline lookup yields CDR1 SQVTM and CDR2 ANQGSEA. There are 14 residues in the CDR3. The DNA for the CDR3 is TGCAGCGGTAGGACCGGGGGGGCCAACTACGAGCAGTACTTC. As protein: CSGRTGGANYEQYF.

This chain links TRBV11-2 with TRBJ1-3; the match to TRBD1 covers 8 bases. Germline V lookup: CDR1 SGHAT, CDR2 FQNNGV. The CDR3 is 15 residues long. Germline trimming cut 5 bases from V and 4 bases from J; bases unmatched to any gene: 7. The CDR3 DNA sequence: TGTGCCAGCAGCATGACAGGGGCGAGAGGAAACACCATATATTTT. Its translation is CASSMTGARGNTIYF.

V usage is TRBV4-2 and J usage is TRBJ2-1, with D maybe TRBD1 (6 bases). V lost 0 bases and J 12 bases, leaving 12 bases between the germline ends. The germline V gene encodes CDR1 LGHNA and CDR2 YNFKEQ. This CDR3 is built from 13 residues. The CDR3 loop reads CASSQDPGQRQFF. CDR3 bases: TGTGCCAGCAGCCAAGATCCGGGACAACGGCAGTTCTTC.

As DNA, the CDR3 is TGTGCCAGCAGCTTGGGTTGGGCAGCATCGGATGAGCAGTTCTTC. Translating it yields CASSLGWAASDEQFF. The rearrangement links TRBV5-5 to TRBJ2-1; D gene uncertain. Germline-derived CDR1 and CDR2 are SGHKS and YYEKEE (reference sequence). The CDR3 covers 15 residues. The V end lost 0 bases, the J end lost 8 bases, and 15 bases lay between the germline ends.

The CDR3 region is CASSPEGGYSNQPQHF. CDR3 DNA sequence: TGCGCCAGCAGCCCAGAGGGCGGGTATAGCAATCAGCCCCAGCATTTT. The chain couples TRBV5-1 to TRBJ1-5; no clear D. Germline CDR1 SGHRS, CDR2 YFSETQ. The V gene lost 4 bases and the J gene lost 0 bases, with 14 bases spanning the gap. This CDR3 spans 16 amino acids.

CDR3 sequence reads: CAAQTGDSYEQYF. DNA for the CDR3: TGTGCCGCCCAGACAGGAGACTCCTACGAGCAGTACTTC. This sequence joins TRBV2 and TRBJ2-7, with D possibly TRBD1 on 6 matching bases. Trimming took 11 bases from V and 0 from J, leaving 14 bases between them. Germline values: CDR1 SNHLY, CDR2 FYNNEI. CDR3 length: 13 amino acids.

The chain carries TRBV4-1 and TRBJ2-5, with D possibly being TRBD2 (6 bases). The CDR3 is made up of 16 amino acids. Trimming removed 2 bases from V and 4 bases from J, with 17 bases in between. CDR1 MGHRA and CDR2 YSYEKL come from the germline V gene. CDR3 amino acids: CASSQRFARRGETQYF. In DNA form, the CDR3 reads TGCGCCAGCAGCCAACGGTTTGCCAGGCGGGGAGAGACCCAGTACTTC.

This chain connects TRBV4-1 to TRBJ2-7; 7 nucleotides agree with TRBD1. V was clipped by 0 bases and J by 0 bases; unmatched bases: 2. This CDR3 contains 15 residues. Germline V gene sequence: CDR1 MGHRA, CDR2 YSYEKL. The chain's CDR3 is CASSQDRDSSYEQYF. The CDR3, as DNA: TGCGCCAGCAGCCAAGACCGGGACAGCTCCTACGAGCAGTACTTC.

This sequence joins TRBV7-8 and TRBJ2-3, with a weak D call TRBD2 (6 bases). Germline CDR1 is SGHVS and CDR2 is FQNEAQ. V was shortened by 1 base and J by 2 bases, with 16 bases between the two germline ends. The CDR3 is 17 amino acids. CDR3 bases: TGTGCCAGCAGCTTAGAGTCGGCGGGACTGAACACAGATACGCAGTATTTT. This translates into CASSLESAGLNTDTQYF.

This chain connects TRBV5-1 to TRBJ2-1; 10 bases line up with TRBD1. After removal of 4 bases from V and 3 bases from J, the junction contained 4 bases not matched to a gene. The CDR3 totals 15 residues. Germline CDR1 reads SGHRS; CDR2 reads YFSETQ. CDR3 sequence (DNA): TGCGCCAGCAGCGCCGGGACAGGGGTCTACAATGAGCAGTTCTTC. It codes for CASSAGTGVYNEQFF.

The V and J genes are TRBV7-8 and TRBJ1-1; no clear D. This CDR3 has 15 amino acids. Deletions cut 0 bases from V and 0 bases from J, with 8 bases between. Germline loops: CDR1 SGHVS, CDR2 FQNEAQ. CDR3 coding DNA: TGTGCCAGCAGCTTAGCTCATGCGGTGAACACTGAAGCTTTCTTT. Translation: CASSLAHAVNTEAFF. Looking up the rest from reference TRBV7-8 and TRBJ1-1 gives the full variable domain: GAGVSQSPRYKVAKRGQDVALRCDPISGHVSLFWYQQALGQGPEFLTYFQNEAQLDKSGLPSDRFFAERPEGSVSTLKIQRTQQEDSAVYLCASSLAHAVNTEAFFGQGTRLTVV.

V gene TRBV7-2 combines with J gene TRBJ1-1; the D is unclear. The CDR3 extends over 13 amino acids. Looked up from germline, CDR1 is SGHTA and CDR2 is FQGNSA. V was pared by 2 bases and J by 4 bases, with 8 bases between. The DNA of the CDR3 is TGTGCCAGCAGCTTAAGCAGGCCCACTGAAGCTTTCTTT. Translating it yields CASSLSRPTEAFF.

The CDR3 nucleotides are TGTGCCAGCAGTTTTACGGCCCCACAGGCAAGCTCCTATAATTCACCCCTCCACTTT. Residues: CASSFTAPQASSYNSPLHF. This rearrangement joins TRBV27 to TRBJ1-6; D may be TRBD1 (5 bases). V lost 3 bases and J lost 0, with 18 bases in between. The CDR3 has 19 amino acids. The V gene's germline CDR1 is MNHEY and CDR2 SMNVEV (reference sequence).

The V gene is TRBV5-1, the J gene TRBJ2-5; D remains ambiguous. V was trimmed by 4 bases and J by 5 bases, leaving 9 bases between them. This CDR3 has 12 residues. CDR1 and CDR2 from the germline V gene are SGHRS and YFSETQ. The CDR3, as DNA: TGCGCCAGCAGCACCGAGAGGGAGACCCAGTACTTC. Encoded protein: CASSTERETQYF.

The V and J genes are TRBV27 and TRBJ1-1, with D possibly matching TRBD1 (6 bases). CDR1 MNHEY and CDR2 SMNVEV come from the germline V gene (reference sequence). This CDR3 comprises 14 residues. The ends were cut back, 5 bases at V and 2 bases at J, with 12 bases in the middle. In DNA form, the CDR3 reads TGTGCCAGCAGTCCCCCTGGGGGCAACACTGAAGCTTTCTTT. It yields the protein CASSPPGGNTEAFF.

The V and J genes are TRBV11-2 and TRBJ2-1, with 8 bases lining up with TRBD2. This CDR3 contains 13 residues. J gave up 15 bases and V 5 bases, and 12 bases lay outside the gene matches. The germline V gene has CDR1 SGHAT and CDR2 FQNNGV. The CDR3 nucleotides are TGTGCCAGCAGCACGCCCGTCCGGGGGGGGATGTTCTTC. It encodes CASSTPVRGGMFF.

The chain is built from TRBV10-1 and TRBJ1-4, with D unresolved. CDR1 is WNHNN, CDR2 SYGVQD, per germline (reference sequence). This CDR3 is 13 amino acids long. The V end was cut by 2 bases, the J end by 8 bases, with 9 bases between. CDR3 DNA: TGCGCCAGCAGTGAGGCGTCGTTCGAAAAACTGTTTTTT. It is translated as CASSEASFEKLFF.

This sequence joins TRBV6-5 and TRBJ2-2; TRBD2 aligns across 8 bases. The CDR3 is 14 residues long. Germline CDR1 MNHEY, CDR2 SVGAGI. The ends lost 7 bases at V and 3 bases at J; junction bases unmatched: 4. The CDR3 coding sequence is TGTGCCAGCACGCGGGGGGCGGACACCGGGGAGCTGTTTTTT. Its protein product is CASTRGADTGELFF.

This chain links TRBV10-3 with TRBJ2-3; tentatively, D is TRBD1 (5 bases). The CDR3 runs 14 residues. V lost 4 bases, J lost 2 bases, and 10 bases lay in between. CDR1 ENHRY and CDR2 SYGVKD come from the germline V gene. The CDR3 bases are TGTGCCATCAGTGGGCAGGGATACACAGATACGCAGTATTTT. Protein sequence: CAISGQGYTDTQYF.

J is TRBJ1-1 and V is TRBV10-1; D is ambiguous. The V gene lost 4 bases and the J gene lost 1 base, with 7 bases spanning the gap. Germline V gene data show CDR1 as WNHNN and CDR2 as SYGVQD (reference sequence). The CDR3 is 13 residues long. The CDR3 coding sequence is TGCGCCAGCAGTGGTCGAGGGAACACTGAAGCTTTCTTT. It is translated as CASSGRGNTEAFF.